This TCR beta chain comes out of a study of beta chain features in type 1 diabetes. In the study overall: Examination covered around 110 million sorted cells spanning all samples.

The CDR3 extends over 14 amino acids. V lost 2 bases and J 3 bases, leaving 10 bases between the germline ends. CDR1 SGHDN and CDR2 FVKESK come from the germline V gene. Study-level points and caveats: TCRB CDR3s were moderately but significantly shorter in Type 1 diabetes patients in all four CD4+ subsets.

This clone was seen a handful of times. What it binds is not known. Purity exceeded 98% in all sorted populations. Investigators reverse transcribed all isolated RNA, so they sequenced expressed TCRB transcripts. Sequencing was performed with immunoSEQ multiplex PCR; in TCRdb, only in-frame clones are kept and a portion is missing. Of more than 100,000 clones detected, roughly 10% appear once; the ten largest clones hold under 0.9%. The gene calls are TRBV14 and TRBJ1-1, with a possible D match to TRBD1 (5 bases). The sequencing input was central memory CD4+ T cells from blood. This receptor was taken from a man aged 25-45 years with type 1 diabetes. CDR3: CASSQPGWHTEAFF. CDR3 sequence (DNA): TGTGCCAGCAGCCAACCAGGGTGGCACACTGAAGCTTTCTTT.